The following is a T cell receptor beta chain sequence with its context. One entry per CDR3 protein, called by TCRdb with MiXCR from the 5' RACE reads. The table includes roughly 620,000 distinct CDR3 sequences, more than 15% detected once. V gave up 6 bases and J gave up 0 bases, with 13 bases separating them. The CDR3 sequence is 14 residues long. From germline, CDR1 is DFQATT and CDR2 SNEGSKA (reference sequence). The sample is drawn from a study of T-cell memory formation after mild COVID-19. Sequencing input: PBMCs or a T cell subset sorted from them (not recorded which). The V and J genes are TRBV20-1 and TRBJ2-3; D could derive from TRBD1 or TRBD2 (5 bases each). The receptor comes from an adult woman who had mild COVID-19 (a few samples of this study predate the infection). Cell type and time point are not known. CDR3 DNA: TGCAGTGCCTCGGGGCCTGGGAGCACAGATACGCAGTATTTT. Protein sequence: CSASGPGSTDTQYF.